These 32 T cell receptor beta chains originate from one sample sequenced in a study of cytomegalovirus exposure and HLA in healthy donors. The PCR contained 60 Vbeta and 13 Jbeta primers. TCRdb keeps only in-frame clones here, not all; method: immunoSEQ multiplex PCR. The sample yields under 150,000 clones, about three quarters seen once. Sequencing input: PBMCs. Receptors were obtained from a human donor in good health.

The rearrangement joins TRBV6-6 to TRBJ2-3, with D perhaps matching TRBD2 (5 bases). The V gene lost 0 bases and the J gene lost 4 bases, with 8 bases spanning the gap. The germline gives CDR1 MNHNY, CDR2 SVGAGI (reference sequence). The CDR3 runs 14 residues. The CDR3 nucleotides are TGTGCCAGCAGTTACTCAGGACTTCCAGATACGCAGTATTTT. Translation: CASSYSGLPDTQYF.

This sequence joins TRBV13 and TRBJ2-1; D is ambiguous. This CDR3 comprises 13 residues. Trimming removed 1 base from V and 7 bases from J, with 8 bases in between. From germline, CDR1 is PRHDT and CDR2 FYEKMQ (reference sequence). The CDR3 loop reads CASSLVLYNEQFF. CDR3 DNA: TGTGCCAGCAGCTTAGTGTTATATAATGAGCAGTTCTTC.

CDR3 bases: TGTGCCAGCAGCGTAGTGGACAGGGGACGGCATCGTGGCAATCAGCCCCAGCATTTT. This sequence encodes CASSVVDRGRHRGNQPQHF. The rearrangement links TRBV9 to TRBJ1-5; 9 nucleotides match TRBD1. The CDR3 is made up of 19 amino acids. Germline values: CDR1 SGDLS, CDR2 YYNGEE. With V trimmed by 0 bases and J by 2 bases, 12 bases remained unmatched.

The chain uses TRBV6-5 and TRBJ1-6; D is unresolved. V was pared by 2 bases and J by 10 bases, with 12 bases between. The CDR3 extends over 14 amino acids. Germline V lookup: CDR1 MNHEY, CDR2 SVGAGI. The CDR3 sequence: CASSYAGKESPLHF. The CDR3 nucleotides are TGTGCCAGCAGTTACGCCGGCAAGGAGTCACCCCTCCACTTT.

The gene calls are TRBV5-5 and TRBJ2-5; D unresolved. The J call may be mistaken, given a closer DNA end match to TRBJ2-7. This CDR3 has 12 residues. The germline CDR1 and CDR2 sequences are SGHKS and YYEKEE (reference sequence). The CDR3 region has the DNA TGTGCCAGCAGCTCTATGGGCTACGAGCAGTACTTC. Its translation: CASSSMGYEQYF.

The CDR3 reads CASSLTPGGTGAGNTIYF. DNA for the CDR3: TGTGCCAGCAGCTTAACCCCAGGGGGAACAGGGGCTGGAAACACCATATATTTT. The chain links TRBV11-2 to TRBJ1-3, with 7 bases fitting TRBD1. The CDR3 is 18 amino acids. V lost 2 bases to trimming and J lost 2 bases; unmatched junction nucleotides: 12. CDR1 and CDR2 (germline): SGHAT, FQNNGV.

The chain combines TRBV7-8 with TRBJ1-2; D might be TRBD1 (5 bases). CDR1 is SGHVS, CDR2 FQNEAQ, per germline. V was trimmed by 0 bases and J by 6 bases, leaving 17 bases between them. The CDR3 runs to 16 residues. DNA of the CDR3: TGTGCCAGCAGCTTAGCAGGGGAAGGGATTCAGCATGGCTACACCTTC. Translated: CASSLAGEGIQHGYTF.

The chain is built from TRBV9 and TRBJ2-3; perhaps TRBD1 as D (5 bases). Per the germline V gene, CDR1 is SGDLS and CDR2 is YYNGEE. This CDR3 is built from 15 residues. V lost 0 bases, J lost 3 bases, and 11 bases lay in between. This CDR3 is CASSVEGRGTDTQYF. CDR3 bases: TGTGCCAGCAGCGTAGAGGGGCGCGGAACAGATACGCAGTATTTT. The full variable domain, in which reference TRBV9 and TRBJ2-3 provide the parts outside the CDR3, is DSGVTQTPKHLITATGQRVTLRCSPRSGDLSVYWYQQSLDQGLQFLIQYYNGEERAKGNILERFSAQQFPDLHSELNLSSLELGDSALYFCASSVEGRGTDTQYFGPGTRLTVL.

This clone was detected a few times. The V gene is TRBV5-1, the J gene TRBJ2-7; possibly TRBD2 for D (7 bases). This CDR3 comprises 13 residues. Germline V gives CDR1 SGHRS, CDR2 YFSETQ. V dropped 5 bases and J dropped 4 bases, with 13 bases sitting between them. The CDR3 DNA is TGCGCCAGCAGTAAGGGGGAGGGTTACGAGCAGTACTTC. This translates into CASSKGEGYEQYF.

V and J are TRBV5-1 and TRBJ2-7; 7 bases agree with TRBD1. The CDR3 sequence is 15 residues long. J lost 3 bases, V lost 4 bases, and 10 bases had no gene match. Germline V gene lookup returns CDR1 SGHRS and CDR2 YFSETQ. The CDR3 region is CASSPPQTGHYEQYF. In DNA, the CDR3 is TGCGCCAGCAGCCCCCCCCAGACAGGGCACTACGAGCAGTACTTC.

V gene TRBV29-1 combines with J gene TRBJ2-3; D is unclear. The V gene's germline CDR1 is SQVTM and CDR2 ANQGSEA. The CDR3 extends over 12 amino acids. V lost 7 bases to trimming and J lost 3 bases, with 11 bases between them. The CDR3 DNA sequence: TGCAGCGCAAGACAAGTAACAGATACGCAGTATTTT. Translating gives CSARQVTDTQYF.

This chain links TRBV6-6 with TRBJ2-5; TRBD1 is a possible D gene (6 bases). CDR3 length equals 13 residues. The germline V gene encodes CDR1 MNHNY and CDR2 SVGAGI (reference sequence). The V and J ends lost 6 bases and 5 bases respectively, with 13 bases between them. The CDR3: CASRGANSETQYF. The CDR3 DNA reads as TGTGCCAGCAGGGGGGCGAACTCGGAGACCCAGTACTTC.

This sequence joins TRBV27 and TRBJ2-4; TRBD2 might be the D (6 bases). Germline values: CDR1 MNHEY, CDR2 SMNVEV (reference sequence). The CDR3 length is 15 residues. The V and J ends lost 11 bases and 9 bases respectively, with 26 bases between them. DNA for the CDR3: TGTGCCGGAGGGCTAGCCCAAAAACCCGGAATCATTCAGTACTTC. Residues: CAGGLAQKPGIIQYF.

The chain links TRBV5-4 to TRBJ2-7; possible D gene TRBD1, 6 bases. Trimming removed 4 bases from V and 7 bases from J, with 18 bases in between. Germline V gene lookup returns CDR1 SGHNT and CDR2 YYREEE (reference sequence). This CDR3 has 14 residues. The CDR3 sequence is CASSVSGQPTEQYF. The CDR3 bases are TGTGCCAGCAGCGTATCCGGACAGCCAACGGAGCAGTACTTC.

V is TRBV7-9 and J is TRBJ1-2; TRBD1 matches 9 bases. The J segment lost 8 bases and the V segment lost 5 bases, leaving 6 bases of the junction unmatched. The V gene's germline CDR1 is SEHNR and CDR2 FQNEAQ (reference sequence). This CDR3 comprises 13 residues. CDR3 sequence reads: CASSETGGRGYTF. CDR3 bases: TGTGCCAGCAGCGAGACAGGGGGTCGGGGCTACACCTTC.

This rearrangement joins TRBV19 to TRBJ2-5, with 7 positions matching TRBD2. The trim removed 3 bases at V and 3 bases at J, leaving 4 bases unmatched. The germline V gene has CDR1 LNHDA and CDR2 SQIVND (reference sequence). There are 14 residues in the CDR3. The CDR3 nucleotides are TGTGCCAGTAGTATGGACGGGACTAAAGAGACCCAGTACTTC. This encodes CASSMDGTKETQYF.

The chain is built from TRBV7-2 and TRBJ2-3, with D maybe TRBD1 (5 bases). The CDR3 runs 14 residues. Germline CDR1 reads SGHTA; CDR2 reads FQGNSA. The ends were cut back, 6 bases at V and 6 bases at J, with 16 bases in the middle. The CDR3, as DNA: TGTGCCAGCAGTTATGGGGTCCCAGGGGATACGCAGTATTTT. Protein sequence: CASSYGVPGDTQYF.

This chain links TRBV7-3 with TRBJ2-2; TRBD2 aligns across 14 bases. CDR3 length equals 19 residues. The germline V gene has CDR1 SGHTA and CDR2 FQGTGA. The V segment lost 6 bases and the J segment 6 bases; nucleotides outside the gene matches: 15. Written as DNA, the CDR3 is TGTGCCAGCAGTACAATGACTAGCGGGGGGGCCGTTTCGGCCGGGGAGCTGTTTTTT. Its protein is CASSTMTSGGAVSAGELFF. The complete variable domain, with remaining parts taken from reference TRBV7-3 and TRBJ2-2, reads GAGVSQTPSNKVTEKGKYVELRCDPISGHTALYWYRQSLGQGPEFLIYFQGTGAADDSGLPNDRFFAVRPEGSVSTLKIQRTERGDSAVYLCASSTMTSGGAVSAGELFFGEGSRLTVL.

The V call is TRBV7-8, the J call TRBJ1-1; D is ambiguous. From germline, CDR1 is SGHVS and CDR2 FQNEAQ. The CDR3 is 14 residues long. V was shortened by 1 base and J by 1 base, with 7 bases between the two germline ends. The CDR3, as DNA: TGTGCCAGCAGCTTAGTAGATCGGAACACTGAAGCTTTCTTT. Encoded protein: CASSLVDRNTEAFF. The full variable domain, in which reference TRBV7-8 and TRBJ1-1 provide the parts outside the CDR3, is GAGVSQSPRYKVAKRGQDVALRCDPISGHVSLFWYQQALGQGPEFLTYFQNEAQLDKSGLPSDRFFAERPEGSVSTLKIQRTQQEDSAVYLCASSLVDRNTEAFFGQGTRLTVV.

The chain couples TRBV18 to TRBJ1-4; the D gene is possibly TRBD1 (5 bases). In germline, CDR1 is KGHSH, CDR2 LQKENI. The CDR3 loop spans 15 amino acids. The germline V and J ends were trimmed by 2 bases and 4 bases, with 11 bases remaining between them. The CDR3 DNA reads TGTGCCAGCTCACCAATTGAGACAGATAATGAAAAACTGTTTTTT. Its protein product is CASSPIETDNEKLFF. Using reference TRBV18 and TRBJ1-4 for the parts outside the CDR3, the full variable domain is NAGVMQNPRHLVRRRGQEARLRCSPMKGHSHVYWYRQLPEEGLKFMVYLQKENIIDESGMPKERFSAEFPKEGPSILRIQQVVRGDSAAYFCASSPIETDNEKLFFGSGTQLSVL.

V usage is TRBV5-1 and J usage is TRBJ2-5; 7 bases map to TRBD1. The germline V gene has CDR1 SGHRS and CDR2 YFSETQ. The CDR3 runs 16 residues. The J segment lost 4 bases and the V segment lost 1 base, leaving 10 bases of the junction unmatched. The CDR3 protein is CASSLSPDRVRETQYF. For the CDR3, the DNA is TGCGCCAGCAGCTTGTCACCCGACAGGGTCAGAGAGACCCAGTACTTC.

J is TRBJ2-7 and V is TRBV5-5; TRBD1 matches 8 bases. Looked up from germline, CDR1 is SGHKS and CDR2 is YYEKEE (reference sequence). The CDR3 loop spans 15 amino acids. After removal of 0 bases from V and 2 bases from J, the junction contained 4 bases not matched to a gene. The chain's CDR3 is CASSLGQGSPYEQYF. The CDR3 DNA follows: TGTGCCAGCAGCTTGGGACAGGGGTCACCCTACGAGCAGTACTTC. The whole variable domain, filled in from reference TRBV5-5 and TRBJ2-7, reads DAGVTQSPTHLIKTRGQQVTLRCSPISGHKSVSWYQQVLGQGPQFIFQYYEKEERGRGNFPDRFSARQFPNYSSELNVNALLLGDSALYLCASSLGQGSPYEQYFGPGTRLTVT.

V is TRBV6-1 and J is TRBJ2-1, with 10 positions matching TRBD1. This CDR3 is built from 15 residues. The J segment lost 13 bases and the V segment lost 6 bases, leaving 15 bases of the junction unmatched. The germline V gene has CDR1 MNHNS and CDR2 SASEGT. The CDR3 loop is CASSPSGTGDKAQFF. The CDR3, as DNA: TGTGCCAGCAGCCCATCCGGGACAGGGGATAAGGCCCAGTTCTTC.

The chain links TRBV28 to TRBJ1-5; a weak D match, TRBD1 (5 bases). CDR3 length: 14 amino acids. Trimming took 1 base from V and 6 from J, leaving 10 bases between them. The germline CDR1 and CDR2 sequences are MDHEN and SYDVKM. The DNA of the CDR3 is TGTGCCAGCAGTTTATATCAGGGTGCTCAGCCCCAGCATTTT. This encodes CASSLYQGAQPQHF. Based on the CDR3 plus reference TRBV28 and TRBJ1-5, the full variable domain is DVKVTQSSRYLVKRTGEKVFLECVQDMDHENMFWYRQDPGLGLRLIYFSYDVKMKEKGDIPEGYSVSREKKERFSLILESASTNQTSMYLCASSLYQGAQPQHFGDGTRLSIL.

This sequence joins TRBV6-5 and TRBJ1-5; 8 positions agree with TRBD1. J gave up 1 base and V 5 bases, and 4 bases lay outside the gene matches. Germline V gene data show CDR1 as MNHEY and CDR2 as SVGAGI. The CDR3 totals 15 residues. The DNA for the CDR3 is TGTGCCAGCAGTAAAGACAGGGGAAGCAATCAGCCCCAGCATTTT. Amino acids: CASSKDRGSNQPQHF.

The rearrangement joins TRBV21-1 to TRBJ1-1. TRBV21-1 is reported as a pseudogene. This CDR3 region has 13 residues. The CDR3 DNA is TGTGCCAGCAGCATAATGTGGAACACTGAAGCTTTCTTT. Its translation: CASSIMWNTEAFF.

The chain joins TRBV27 to TRBJ2-3; 9 nucleotides match TRBD1. The CDR3 runs 13 residues. Germline CDR1 MNHEY, CDR2 SMNVEV (reference sequence). Trimming cost V 6 bases and J 5 bases; bases outside gene matches: 3. DNA of the CDR3: TGTGCCAGCAGGACAGGGGGGATAGATACGCAGTATTTT. Its protein is CASRTGGIDTQYF.

The J gene is TRBJ2-1, the V gene TRBV6-5, with D tentatively TRBD2 (5 bases). This CDR3 contains 13 residues. Germline values: CDR1 MNHEY, CDR2 SVGAGI. V was cut by 2 bases and J by 10 bases, with 12 bases left in between. The CDR3 DNA reads as TGTGCCAGCAGTTACGCGGGCCCGCGGGAGCAGTTCTTC. Translated: CASSYAGPREQFF.

The rearrangement links TRBV11-2 to TRBJ1-3; D not resolved. This CDR3 has 15 residues. With 5 bases removed from V and 4 bases from J, the gap between germline ends came to 15 bases. Germline CDR1 SGHAT, CDR2 FQNNGV. The CDR3 protein is CASSPRGLTGNTIYF. The CDR3 coding sequence is TGTGCCAGCAGCCCCCGAGGACTTACCGGAAACACCATATATTTT.

The chain links TRBV7-5 to TRBJ2-3; TRBD2, the D gene given by the table, was not confirmed from the DNA. TRBV7-5 is recorded as a pseudogene. This CDR3 comprises 18 residues. The CDR3 is CARSFSSGGAPSPDTQYF. As DNA, the CDR3 is TGTGCCAGAAGCTTCTCTAGCGGGGGGGCCCCTTCCCCAGATACGCAGTATTTT.

The chain is built from TRBV6-1 and TRBJ2-3, with D hard to call. V was cut by 9 bases and J by 5 bases, with 9 bases left in between. The CDR3 is 11 residues long. CDR1 is MNHNS and CDR2 is SASEGT in the germline V gene. CDR3 sequence: CASASGDTQYF. The CDR3, as DNA: TGTGCCAGTGCGTCGGGAGATACGCAGTATTTT.

The V and J genes are TRBV9 and TRBJ2-7, with 8 bases identical to TRBD1. The CDR3 length is 14 residues. V gave up 3 bases and J gave up 5 bases; unmatched junction bases: 7. CDR1 SGDLS and CDR2 YYNGEE come from the germline V gene. This chain's CDR3 is CASSANQGAHEQYF. In DNA, the CDR3 is TGTGCCAGCAGCGCTAATCAGGGGGCCCACGAGCAGTACTTC.